A selection of T cell receptor beta chains follows, all from one sample in a study of T cell repertoires in cytomegalovirus infection. TCRdb re-analysed the reads in MiXCR, keeping a single row per CDR3 protein. The profile covers 100,000 to 150,000 distinct CDR3 sequences, with approximately 8.8% appearing a single time and over 9.5% taken by the ten largest. The sample taken for sequencing was PBMCs. Source of these receptors: a human donor in good health (CMV status not recorded). Some clones in this sample may be carry-over from other donors' samples. Both conserved end residues are part of each CDR3. The D gene is left open where the match is weak. Not every row has a clone size; where given, it reads once, few, many or a size class.

J gene: TRBJ1-3; V gene: TRBV7-2; clone size: many; D gene: NA; CDR3 protein: CASSEDFHSGNTIYF; CDR3 DNA: TGTGCCAGCAGCGAAGACTTCCACTCTGGAAACACCATATATTTT
J gene: TRBJ2-6; V gene: TRBV29-1; clone size: many; D gene: NA; CDR3 protein: CSVVLDGGANVLTF; CDR3 DNA: TGCAGCGTTGTCCTCGATGGTGGGGCCAACGTCCTGACTTTC
J gene: TRBJ2-1; V gene: TRBV12-3/TRBV12-4; clone size: many; D gene: NA; CDR3 protein: CASGSSYNEQFF; CDR3 DNA: TGTGCCAGTGGAAGCTCCTACAATGAGCAGTTCTTC
J gene: TRBJ1-2; V gene: TRBV20-1; clone size: NA; D gene: NA; CDR3 protein: CAGGRRADGYTF; CDR3 DNA: TGCGCCGGGGGAAGAAGGGCGGATGGCTACACCTTC
J gene: TRBJ1-6; V gene: TRBV6-1; clone size: few; D gene: NA; CDR3 protein: CASSEGGPGSTPLHF; CDR3 DNA: TGTGCCAGCAGTGAAGGAGGGCCGGGGTCGACACCCCTCCACTTT
J gene: TRBJ1-1; V gene: TRBV6-5; clone size: many; D gene: TRBD1; CDR3 protein: CASSYVPGTDEAFF; CDR3 DNA: TGTGCCAGCAGTTATGTCCCCGGGACAGATGAAGCTTTCTTT
J gene: TRBJ1-1; V gene: TRBV5-1; clone size: few; D gene: NA; CDR3 protein: CASSTPDSGGTEAFF; CDR3 DNA: TGCGCCAGCAGCACGCCGGACTCGGGGGGCACTGAAGCTTTCTTT
J gene: TRBJ2-3; V gene: TRBV4-1; clone size: NA; D gene: NA; CDR3 protein: CASSQDFLSDTQYF; CDR3 DNA: TGCGCCAGCAGCCAAGATTTTTTATCCGATACGCAGTATTTT
J gene: TRBJ1-5; V gene: TRBV12-3/TRBV12-4; clone size: many; D gene: NA; CDR3 protein: CASSFYGLNQPQHF; CDR3 DNA: TGTGCCAGCAGTTTCTACGGCCTCAATCAGCCCCAGCATTTT
J gene: TRBJ1-5; V gene: TRBV7-3; clone size: many; D gene: NA; CDR3 protein: CASSFNRALNQPQHF; CDR3 DNA: TGTGCCAGCAGCTTTAACCGGGCCCTCAATCAGCCCCAGCATTTT
J gene: TRBJ2-3; V gene: TRBV7-9; clone size: NA; D gene: NA; CDR3 protein: CASSLVAEVSDTQYF; CDR3 DNA: TGTGCCAGCAGCTTAGTGGCAGAAGTCTCAGATACGCAGTATTTT
J gene: TRBJ1-6; V gene: TRBV28; clone size: many; D gene: TRBD1; CDR3 protein: CATTGTGLSPLHF; CDR3 DNA: TGTGCCACCACCGGGACAGGGCTTTCACCCCTCCACTTT
J gene: TRBJ2-5; V gene: TRBV20-1; clone size: many; D gene: NA; CDR3 protein: CSARAQKETQYF; CDR3 DNA: TGCAGTGCTAGAGCACAGAAAGAGACCCAGTACTTC
J gene: TRBJ2-3; V gene: TRBV20-1; clone size: few; D gene: NA; CDR3 protein: CSARAQGVTDTQYF; CDR3 DNA: TGCAGTGCTAGAGCACAGGGAGTCACAGATACGCAGTATTTT
J gene: TRBJ1-1; V gene: TRBV12-3/TRBV12-4; clone size: many; D gene: TRBD1; CDR3 protein: CASSYGTGEAFF; CDR3 DNA: TGTGCCAGCAGTTATGGGACAGGAGAAGCTTTCTTT
J gene: TRBJ2-7; V gene: TRBV6-5; clone size: few; D gene: TRBD1; CDR3 protein: CASSYLGTGNEQYF; CDR3 DNA: TGTGCCAGCAGTTACCTAGGGACAGGGAACGAGCAGTACTTC
J gene: TRBJ1-6; V gene: TRBV28; clone size: NA; D gene: NA; CDR3 protein: CASSFQGYSPLHF; CDR3 DNA: TGTGCCAGCAGTTTCCAGGGGTATTCACCCCTCCACTTT
J gene: TRBJ2-1; V gene: TRBV6-6; clone size: NA; D gene: TRBD2; CDR3 protein: CASSYISGGRGSYNEQFF; CDR3 DNA: TGTGCCAGCAGTTACATTAGCGGGGGGCGAGGCTCCTACAATGAGCAGTTCTTC
J gene: TRBJ2-3; V gene: TRBV29-1; clone size: many; D gene: NA; CDR3 protein: CSGTMGTDTQYF; CDR3 DNA: TGCAGCGGGACTATGGGCACAGATACGCAGTATTTT
J gene: TRBJ1-3; V gene: TRBV6-5; clone size: many; D gene: TRBD1; CDR3 protein: CASSYSLTGAGNTIYF; CDR3 DNA: TGTGCCAGCAGTTACTCCTTGACAGGGGCTGGAAACACCATATATTTT
J gene: TRBJ2-7; V gene: TRBV10-3; clone size: NA; D gene: TRBD1; CDR3 protein: CAISAGTGIIYEQYF; CDR3 DNA: TGTGCCATCAGTGCCGGGACAGGGATAATCTACGAGCAGTACTTC
J gene: TRBJ1-4; V gene: TRBV12-5; clone size: NA; D gene: NA; CDR3 protein: CASGFGTTLEMFF; CDR3 DNA: TGTGCTAGTGGTTTCGGAACCACCTTGGAGATGTTTTTT
J gene: TRBJ1-2; V gene: TRBV28; clone size: NA; D gene: TRBD1; CDR3 protein: CASSPEGQGDTYGYTF; CDR3 DNA: TGTGCCAGCAGTCCAGAGGGACAGGGGGATACCTATGGCTACACCTTC
J gene: TRBJ2-5; V gene: TRBV29-1; clone size: many; D gene: TRBD2; CDR3 protein: CSVAWTSRETQYF; CDR3 DNA: TGCAGCGTTGCATGGACTAGCCGGGAGACCCAGTACTTC
J gene: TRBJ2-5; V gene: TRBV20-1; clone size: few; D gene: TRBD2; CDR3 protein: CSARDGGDPQETQYF; CDR3 DNA: TGCAGTGCTAGAGATGGGGGGGACCCCCAAGAGACCCAGTACTTC
J gene: TRBJ1-1; V gene: TRBV2; clone size: NA; D gene: NA; CDR3 protein: CASSEVGGSVAFF; CDR3 DNA: TGTGCCAGCAGTGAAGTGGGCGGTTCGGTGGCTTTCTTT
J gene: TRBJ1-2; V gene: TRBV20-1; clone size: few; D gene: NA; CDR3 protein: CSAREGRGLDYGYTF; CDR3 DNA: TGCAGTGCTAGAGAGGGAAGGGGGTTGGACTATGGCTACACCTTC
J gene: TRBJ1-5; V gene: TRBV7-2; clone size: many; D gene: NA; CDR3 protein: CASSLALGEQPQHF; CDR3 DNA: TGTGCCAGCAGCTTAGCGCTAGGGGAACAGCCCCAGCATTTT
J gene: TRBJ1-1; V gene: TRBV20-1; clone size: many; D gene: NA; CDR3 protein: CSARIINREDTEAFF; CDR3 DNA: TGCAGTGCTAGGATAATTAACAGGGAAGACACTGAAGCTTTCTTT
J gene: TRBJ2-1; V gene: TRBV7-9; clone size: few; D gene: TRBD1; CDR3 protein: CASSLRGQVIDEQFF; CDR3 DNA: TGTGCCAGCAGCTTAAGGGGACAGGTAATCGATGAGCAGTTCTTC
J gene: TRBJ2-1; V gene: TRBV25-1; clone size: NA; D gene: NA; CDR3 protein: CASRPTGPYNEQFF; CDR3 DNA: TGTGCCAGCAGGCCGACAGGACCCTACAATGAGCAGTTCTTC
J gene: TRBJ2-1; V gene: TRBV10-3; clone size: NA; D gene: TRBD2; CDR3 protein: CAISTGLAGGNEQFF; CDR3 DNA: TGTGCCATCAGTACTGGACTAGCGGGGGGAAATGAGCAGTTCTTC
J gene: TRBJ2-5; V gene: TRBV24-1; clone size: NA; D gene: NA; CDR3 protein: CATSDPSPGDKTQYF; CDR3 DNA: TGTGCCACCAGTGACCCTTCGCCGGGGGACAAGACCCAGTACTTC
J gene: TRBJ2-7; V gene: TRBV6-5; clone size: NA; D gene: TRBD2; CDR3 protein: CASSYLAGEGETEQYF; CDR3 DNA: TGTGCCAGCAGTTACTTGGCGGGGGAAGGGGAGACCGAGCAGTACTTC
J gene: TRBJ1-2; V gene: TRBV6-6; clone size: many; D gene: TRBD1; CDR3 protein: CASSRSQGAYGYTF; CDR3 DNA: TGTGCCAGCAGCCGCTCGCAGGGGGCCTATGGCTACACCTTC